Presented here are 24 T cell receptor beta chains from one specimen sequenced in a study of glioma-infiltrating T cells. Using RNA template, CDR3s of TCR alpha and beta were amplified with iRepertoire arm-PCR. MiXCR, run by TCRdb on the multiplex PCR reads, gives a single entry per CDR3 protein. The data show about 410,000 distinct CDR3 sequences, 41% seen once. The sequenced sample consisted of glioma tissue, nonneoplastic brain tissue, or PBMCs (not recorded which). The receptors come from a human donor with low-grade glioma or glioblastoma, undergoing nonglioma brain surgery, or in good health (not recorded which).

This clonotype was seen repeatedly, ten times or more. This chain joins TRBV27 and TRBJ2-2, with unresolved D. The CDR3 runs 14 residues. Germline V gives CDR1 MNHEY, CDR2 SMNVEV (reference sequence). V gave up 1 base and J gave up 1 base, with 4 bases separating them. The CDR3 DNA reads TGTGCCAGCAGTTTATGGGAGAACACCGGGGAGCTGTTTTTT. Translating it yields CASSLWENTGELFF.

For this clonotype: This sequence may be a read error, since a much larger clone differs from it by one base. The conserved closing phenylalanine or tryptophan is absent in this CDR3, likely reflecting a read error. The V gene is TRBV20-1, the J gene TRBJ2-7, with D possibly being TRBD2 (5 bases). The CDR3 is 13 residues long. In germline, CDR1 is DFQATT, CDR2 SNEGSKA (reference sequence). With 6 bases removed from V and 2 bases from J, the gap between germline ends came to 14 bases. The CDR3 coding sequence is TGCAGTGCCACTCCCGGGGTTGCCTACGAGCAGTACCTC. Translation gives CSATPGVAYEQYL.

Concerning this clonotype: A much larger clone sits a single nucleotide away, making a read error possible. This rearrangement joins TRBV27 to TRBJ1-2; D gene ambiguous. Germline assignment: CDR1 MNHEY and CDR2 SMNVEV (reference sequence). V lost 5 bases and J 7 bases, leaving 14 bases between the germline ends. CDR3 length equals 13 residues. The CDR3 reads CASSEDPSSGYTF. The CDR3 DNA follows: TGTGCCAGCAGTGAGGACCCTAGCAGTGGCTACACCTTC.

This chain links TRBV24-1 with TRBJ2-7; 8 bases line up with TRBD1. CDR3 size: 15 residues. Germline-derived CDR1 and CDR2 are KGHDR and SFDVKD. The J segment lost 1 base and the V segment lost 6 bases, leaving 7 bases of the junction unmatched. The CDR3 sequence is CATSHPGQGSYEQYF. The CDR3 bases are TGTGCCACCAGTCATCCCGGACAGGGATCCTACGAGCAGTACTTC.

The chain has TRBV27 and TRBJ1-1, with TRBD1 identical over 7 bases. Trimming at V came to 5 bases and at J to 4 bases, leaving 7 bases not matched to a gene. There are 14 residues in the CDR3. Looked up from germline, CDR1 is MNHEY and CDR2 is SMNVEV (reference sequence). CDR3 nucleotide sequence: TGTGCCAGCAGTCCCACAGGGGAAGGCACTGAAGCTTTCTTT. Translation gives CASSPTGEGTEAFF.

Comments on this clonotype: A much larger clone is a single base away; this may be a read error. J is TRBJ2-7 and V is TRBV20-1; 7 bases agree with TRBD2. The CDR3 extends over 14 amino acids. V dropped 7 bases and J dropped 3; count of bases not matched to a gene: 12. The germline gives CDR1 DFQATT, CDR2 SNEGSKA (reference sequence). CDR3 DNA: TGCAGTGATGGGCCGGCGGGAGACCACTACGAGCAGTACTTC. Encoded protein: CSDGPAGDHYEQYF.

Only a few counts were recorded for this clonotype. This chain links TRBV4-2 with TRBJ1-1, with D possibly TRBD1 on 5 matching bases. Trimming cost V 3 bases and J 0 bases, with 11 bases left between them. Germline-derived CDR1 and CDR2 are LGHNA and YNFKEQ. The CDR3 length is 15 residues. DNA of the CDR3: TGTGCCAGCAGCCAGATCGGGGGATTGAACACTGAAGCTTTCTTT. Amino acids: CASSQIGGLNTEAFF.

This rearrangement joins TRBV28 to TRBJ2-5; unclear D gene. V lost 3 bases to trimming and J lost 7 bases, with 12 bases between them. Germline V gives CDR1 MDHEN, CDR2 SYDVKM. This CDR3 has 13 amino acids. This CDR3 reads CASSFTSPRTQYF. The CDR3 DNA follows: TGTGCCAGCAGTTTTACGTCACCTCGGACCCAGTACTTC. Full variable domain (missing parts from reference TRBV28 and TRBJ2-5): DVKVTQSSRYLVKRTGEKVFLECVQDMDHENMFWYRQDPGLGLRLIYFSYDVKMKEKGDIPEGYSVSREKKERFSLILESASTNQTSMYLCASSFTSPRTQYFGPGTRLLVL.

About this clonotype itself: This may arise from a read error, as a much more abundant clone is one base away. The final CDR3 position lacks the conserved phenylalanine or tryptophan, pointing to a likely read error. The chain employs TRBV6-1 and TRBJ1-5; TRBD1 matches at 8 bases. V lost 0 bases and J lost 2; bases outside the gene matches: 3. CDR1 MNHNS and CDR2 SASEGT come from the germline V gene. The CDR3 loop spans 16 amino acids. In nucleotides, the CDR3 is TGTGCCAGCAGTGAAGCATGGGACAGGCGCAATCAGCCCCAGCATCTT. The encoded protein is CASSEAWDRRNQPQHL.

The J gene is TRBJ2-7, the V gene TRBV28, with 8 bases that match TRBD1. After removal of 2 bases from V and 0 bases from J, the junction contained 6 bases not matched to a gene. This CDR3 is 16 amino acids long. The germline V gene has CDR1 MDHEN and CDR2 SYDVKM. The CDR3 here is CASSLVQGASSYEQYF. The CDR3 DNA is TGTGCCAGCAGTTTAGTCCAGGGGGCGAGCTCCTACGAGCAGTACTTC.

The V gene is TRBV29-1, the J gene TRBJ2-7; 9 bases line up with TRBD1. Per germline, CDR1 SQVTM and CDR2 ANQGSEA. The CDR3 extends over 14 amino acids. Trimming took 4 bases from V and 1 from J; bases not matched to a gene: 5. The CDR3 protein is CSVVTGTGSYEQYF. Here the CDR3 DNA reads TGCAGCGTTGTTACTGGGACAGGGTCCTACGAGCAGTACTTC.

This clonotype was seen at least ten times. The V and J genes are TRBV6-1 and TRBJ2-7; 8 positions agree with TRBD1. V shed 11 bases, J shed 3 bases, and the junction held 6 bases outside the gene matches. CDR3 size: 12 residues. Looked up from germline, CDR1 is MNHNS and CDR2 is SASEGT. In DNA, the CDR3 is TGTGCCGCCCGGGACAGGCACTACGAGCAGTACTTC. Protein sequence: CAARDRHYEQYF.

This clonotype was detected many times. The V gene is TRBV24-1, the J gene TRBJ2-7, with D unclear. The V end lost 3 bases, the J end lost 2 bases, and 7 bases lay between the germline ends. There are 13 residues in the CDR3. The V gene's germline CDR1 is KGHDR and CDR2 SFDVKD. The chain's CDR3 is CATSDPTTYEQYF. CDR3 coding DNA: TGTGCCACCAGTGATCCCACGACCTACGAGCAGTACTTC.

This sequence joins TRBV7-9 and TRBJ2-1; 14 bases align to TRBD2. The length of the CDR3 is 21 residues. Germline loops: CDR1 SEHNR, CDR2 FQNEAQ (reference sequence). Germline trimming cut 4 bases from V and 0 bases from J; bases unmatched to any gene: 14. The chain's CDR3 is CASSWPHPRTSGRNSYNEQFF. The DNA for the CDR3 is TGTGCCAGCAGCTGGCCCCACCCGAGGACTAGCGGGAGGAACTCCTACAATGAGCAGTTCTTC.

V usage is TRBV19 and J usage is TRBJ1-1; TRBD1 is a possible D gene (5 bases). CDR3 length: 14 residues. Trimming cost V 10 bases and J 3 bases, with 18 bases left between them. Germline assignment: CDR1 LNHDA and CDR2 SQIVND (reference sequence). CDR3 DNA: TGTGCCACTACCCCGCGTCGGGGGGACACTGAAGCTTTCTTT. Residues: CATTPRRGDTEAFF.

This clonotype was counted only a few times. The chain recombines TRBV20-1 with TRBJ2-7; 7 bases are a match to TRBD2. From germline, CDR1 is DFQATT and CDR2 SNEGSKA (reference sequence). CDR3 length: 15 residues. V dropped 0 bases and J dropped 0; count of bases not matched to a gene: 5. This chain's CDR3 is CSAREGSGISYEQYF. In nucleotides, the CDR3 is TGCAGTGCTAGAGAGGGAAGCGGGATCTCCTACGAGCAGTACTTC.

The rearrangement links TRBV6-2 or TRBV6-3 to TRBJ2-1; tentative D call: TRBD2 (5 bases). The germline V gene encodes CDR1 MNHEY and CDR2 SVGEGT. Deletions cut 7 bases from V and 1 base from J, with 14 bases between. This CDR3 has 15 amino acids. The CDR3 region is CASTPSGASYNEQFF. Here the CDR3 DNA reads TGTGCCAGCACCCCCAGCGGAGCGTCCTACAATGAGCAGTTCTTC.

As to this clonotype: A read error is possible here, since a much larger clone lies one base away. The chain carries TRBV3-1 and TRBJ2-1; D gene uncertain. CDR1 and CDR2 (germline): LGHDT, YNNKEL (reference sequence). There are 15 residues in the CDR3. Trimming pared 0 bases from V and 4 bases from J, leaving 10 bases between. CDR3 protein: CASSQDPLLYNEQFF. For the CDR3, the DNA is TGTGCCAGCAGCCAAGATCCGCTCCTATACAATGAGCAGTTCTTC.

This chain joins TRBV10-3 and TRBJ2-7; 13 nucleotides agree with TRBD2. Germline CDR1 reads ENHRY; CDR2 reads SYGVKD. The CDR3 sequence is 16 residues long. The V segment lost 7 bases and the J segment 2 bases; nucleotides outside the gene matches: 8. CDR3 in DNA: TGTGCCATCATTTCGACTAGCGGGAGGAACCCCTACGAGCAGTACTTC. Residues: CAIISTSGRNPYEQYF.

This clonotype was seen ten or more times. The chain employs TRBV28 and TRBJ2-1, with TRBD1 matching 7 bases. The CDR3 consists of 19 residues. Germline V gene lookup returns CDR1 MDHEN and CDR2 SYDVKM. V shed 4 bases, J shed 0 bases, and the junction held 15 bases outside the gene matches. In nucleotides, the CDR3 is TGTGCCAGCAGTTATACAGGGGATAGAACCAGAGGCTCCTACAATGAGCAGTTCTTC. This codes for CASSYTGDRTRGSYNEQFF.

For this clonotype: No conserved phenylalanine or tryptophan is present at the end of the CDR3, so a read error is the likely explanation. The chain couples TRBV27 to TRBJ2-3, with D perhaps given as TRBD1 or TRBD2 (6 bases each). This CDR3 comprises 13 residues. CDR1 is MNHEY and CDR2 is SMNVEV in the germline V gene (reference sequence). V gave up 4 bases and J gave up 5 bases, with 10 bases separating them. The CDR3 spells CASSWGAGDTQYL. The CDR3 DNA sequence: TGTGCCAGCAGTTGGGGGGCGGGAGATACGCAGTATCTT.

Details on this clonotype: A read error is possible here, since a much larger clone lies one base away. Here the CDR3 reads CASGQTGPYGYTF. In DNA form, the CDR3 reads TGTGCCAGCGGTCAGACAGGTCCCTATGGCTACACCTTC. V gene TRBV2 combines with J gene TRBJ1-2; a weak D match, TRBD1 (6 bases). Per the germline V gene, CDR1 is SNHLY and CDR2 is FYNNEI. The CDR3 has 13 amino acids. V was clipped by 8 bases and J by 4 bases, with 14 bases between them.

The V and J genes are TRBV12-3 or TRBV12-4 and TRBJ1-2; 7 nucleotides line up with TRBD1. The CDR3 totals 13 residues. The V gene end was trimmed by 7 bases and the J gene end by 5 bases; junction bases not matched to a gene: 7. The CDR3 here is CASTANRGYGYTF. CDR3 sequence (DNA): TGTGCCAGCACCGCGAACAGGGGTTATGGCTACACCTTC.

The gene calls are TRBV19 and TRBJ2-1, with D uncertain. The V and J ends lost 10 bases and 1 base respectively, with 14 bases between them. Per the germline V gene, CDR1 is LNHDA and CDR2 is SQIVND (reference sequence). The CDR3 sequence is 14 residues long. Here the CDR3 reads CAISSTWSYNEQFF. DNA of the CDR3: TGTGCCATTAGCTCGACTTGGTCCTACAATGAGCAGTTCTTC.